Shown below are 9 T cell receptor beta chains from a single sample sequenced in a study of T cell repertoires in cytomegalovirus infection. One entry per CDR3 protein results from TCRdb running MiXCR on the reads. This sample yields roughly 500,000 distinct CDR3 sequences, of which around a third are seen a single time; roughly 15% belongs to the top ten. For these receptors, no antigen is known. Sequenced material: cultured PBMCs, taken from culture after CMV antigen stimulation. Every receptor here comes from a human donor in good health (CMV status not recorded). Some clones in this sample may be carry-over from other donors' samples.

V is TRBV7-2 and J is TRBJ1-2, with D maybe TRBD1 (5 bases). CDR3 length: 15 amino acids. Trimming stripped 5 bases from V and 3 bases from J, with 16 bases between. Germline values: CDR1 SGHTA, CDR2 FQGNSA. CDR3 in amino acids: CASSEGPSQDYGYTF. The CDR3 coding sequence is TGTGCCAGCAGCGAGGGGCCTTCGCAGGACTATGGCTACACCTTC. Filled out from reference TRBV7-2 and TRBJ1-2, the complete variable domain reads GAGVSQSPSNKVTEKGKDVELRCDPISGHTALYWYRQSLGQGLEFLIYFQGNSAPDKSGLPSDRFSAERTGGSVSTLTIQRTQQEDSAVYLCASSEGPSQDYGYTFGSGTRLTVV.

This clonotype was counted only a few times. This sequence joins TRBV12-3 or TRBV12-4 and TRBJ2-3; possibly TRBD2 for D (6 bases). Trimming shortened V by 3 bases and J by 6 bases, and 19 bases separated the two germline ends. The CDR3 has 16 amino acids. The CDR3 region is CASSFARDSEGDTQYF. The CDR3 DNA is TGTGCCAGCAGTTTCGCCCGGGACTCAGAAGGGGATACGCAGTATTTT.

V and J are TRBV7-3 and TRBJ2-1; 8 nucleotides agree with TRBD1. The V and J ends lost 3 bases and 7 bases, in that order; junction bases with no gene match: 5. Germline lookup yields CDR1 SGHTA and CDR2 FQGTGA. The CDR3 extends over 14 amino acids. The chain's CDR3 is CASSFGRGPNEQFF. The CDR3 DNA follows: TGTGCCAGCAGCTTCGGCAGGGGGCCGAATGAGCAGTTCTTC. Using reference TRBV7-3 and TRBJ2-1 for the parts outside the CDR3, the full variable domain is GAGVSQTPSNKVTEKGKYVELRCDPISGHTALYWYRQSLGQGPEFLIYFQGTGAADDSGLPNDRFFAVRPEGSVSTLKIQRTERGDSAVYLCASSFGRGPNEQFFGPGTRLTVL.

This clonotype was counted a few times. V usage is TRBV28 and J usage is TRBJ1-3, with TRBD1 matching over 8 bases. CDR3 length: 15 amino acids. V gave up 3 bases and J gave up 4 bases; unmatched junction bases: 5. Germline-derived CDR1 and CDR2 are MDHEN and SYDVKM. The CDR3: CASSLWTGSGNTIYF. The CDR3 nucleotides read TGTGCCAGCAGTTTGTGGACAGGGTCAGGAAACACCATATATTTT. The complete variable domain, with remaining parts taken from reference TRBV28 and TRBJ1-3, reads DVKVTQSSRYLVKRTGEKVFLECVQDMDHENMFWYRQDPGLGLRLIYFSYDVKMKEKGDIPEGYSVSREKKERFSLILESASTNQTSMYLCASSLWTGSGNTIYFGEGSWLTVV.

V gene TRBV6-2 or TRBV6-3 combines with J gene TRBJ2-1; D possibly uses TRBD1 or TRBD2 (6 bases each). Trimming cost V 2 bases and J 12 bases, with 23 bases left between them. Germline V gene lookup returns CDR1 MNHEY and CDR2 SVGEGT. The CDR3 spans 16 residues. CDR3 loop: CASSYLRGEATPGQFF. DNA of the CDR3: TGTGCCAGCAGTTACCTTAGGGGGGAGGCCACCCCAGGGCAGTTCTTC.

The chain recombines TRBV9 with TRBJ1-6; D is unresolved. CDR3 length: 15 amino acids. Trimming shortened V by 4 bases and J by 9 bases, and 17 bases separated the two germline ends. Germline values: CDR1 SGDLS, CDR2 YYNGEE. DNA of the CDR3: TGTGCCAGCAGCTTTCGCCCCGGAATGGGTTCACCCCTCCACTTT. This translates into CASSFRPGMGSPLHF.

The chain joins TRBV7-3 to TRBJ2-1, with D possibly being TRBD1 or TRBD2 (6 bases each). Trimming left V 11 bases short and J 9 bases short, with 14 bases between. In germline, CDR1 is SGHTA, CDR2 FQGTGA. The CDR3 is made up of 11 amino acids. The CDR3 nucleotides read TGTGCCGCGTCGGGGGCGGGTGAGCAGTTCTTC. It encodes CAASGAGEQFF.

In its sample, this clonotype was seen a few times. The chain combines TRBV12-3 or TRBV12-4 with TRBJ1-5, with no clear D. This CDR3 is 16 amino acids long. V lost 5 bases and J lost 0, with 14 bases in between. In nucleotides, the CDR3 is TGTGCCAGCAGTGGCGGGAGACGAAATAGCAATCAGCCCCAGCATTTT. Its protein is CASSGGRRNSNQPQHF.

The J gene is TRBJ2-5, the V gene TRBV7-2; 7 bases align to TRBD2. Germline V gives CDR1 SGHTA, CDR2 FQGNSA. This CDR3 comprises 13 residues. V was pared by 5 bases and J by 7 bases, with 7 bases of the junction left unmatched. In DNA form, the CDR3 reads TGTGCCAGCAGCGCTAGCGGCCCCGGGACCCAGTACTTC. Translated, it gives CASSASGPGTQYF.